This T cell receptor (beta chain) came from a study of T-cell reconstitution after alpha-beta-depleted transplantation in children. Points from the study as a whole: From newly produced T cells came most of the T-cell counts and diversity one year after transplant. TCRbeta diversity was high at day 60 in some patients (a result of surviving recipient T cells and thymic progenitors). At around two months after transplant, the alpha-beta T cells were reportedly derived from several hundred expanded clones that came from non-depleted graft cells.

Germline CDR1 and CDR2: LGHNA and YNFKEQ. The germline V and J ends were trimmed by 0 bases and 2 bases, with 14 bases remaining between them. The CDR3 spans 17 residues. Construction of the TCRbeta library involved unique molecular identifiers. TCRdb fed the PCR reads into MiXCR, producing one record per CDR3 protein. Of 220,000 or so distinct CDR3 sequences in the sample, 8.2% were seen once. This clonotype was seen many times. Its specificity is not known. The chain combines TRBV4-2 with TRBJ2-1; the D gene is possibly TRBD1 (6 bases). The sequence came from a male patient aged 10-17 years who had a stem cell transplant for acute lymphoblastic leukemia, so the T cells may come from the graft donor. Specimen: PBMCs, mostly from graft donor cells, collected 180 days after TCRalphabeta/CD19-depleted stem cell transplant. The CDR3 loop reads CASSQEMPGTPYNEQFF. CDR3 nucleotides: TGTGCCAGCAGCCAAGAAATGCCCGGGACACCCTACAATGAGCAGTTCTTC.